This T cell receptor beta chain comes out of a study of technical replicates of blood from a handful of donors. CDR3 size: 13 residues. V lost 0 bases to trimming and J lost 3 bases, with 6 bases between them. In germline, CDR1 is SGHTS, CDR2 YDEGEE. TCRdb keeps only in-frame clones here, not all; method: immunoSEQ multiplex PCR. Among under 100,000 clones, about 96% were seen once, and the ten largest hold around 0.33%. This clone was counted a single time. Sequencing used T cells isolated from PBMCs. The chain recombines TRBV5-8 with TRBJ2-5, with TRBD1 as a possible D gene (6 bases). The sequence was collected from a human donor in good health. The CDR3 DNA is TGTGCCAGCAGCTTGGACAGGGAAGAGACCCAGTACTTC. This gives the protein CASSLDREETQYF.